This TCR beta chain was identified during a study of HIV-infected patients and healthy controls. In TCRdb, the 5' RACE reads were re-called with MiXCR into one record per CDR3 protein. The sample has 15,000 to 20,000 distinct CDR3 sequences; around 17% are singletons. Germline CDR1 LGHNA, CDR2 YNFKEQ. CDR3 length equals 15 residues. Trimming removed 1 base at V and 2 bases at J, with 10 bases between. V gene TRBV4-2 combines with J gene TRBJ2-3; perhaps D is TRBD1 or TRBD2 (5 bases each). Material for sequencing was CD8+ T cells from blood. The sequence came from a human donor in good health. DNA of the CDR3: TGTGCCAGCAGCCAAGGAGCAGGGACCACAGATACGCAGTATTTT. As protein: CASSQGAGTTDTQYF.